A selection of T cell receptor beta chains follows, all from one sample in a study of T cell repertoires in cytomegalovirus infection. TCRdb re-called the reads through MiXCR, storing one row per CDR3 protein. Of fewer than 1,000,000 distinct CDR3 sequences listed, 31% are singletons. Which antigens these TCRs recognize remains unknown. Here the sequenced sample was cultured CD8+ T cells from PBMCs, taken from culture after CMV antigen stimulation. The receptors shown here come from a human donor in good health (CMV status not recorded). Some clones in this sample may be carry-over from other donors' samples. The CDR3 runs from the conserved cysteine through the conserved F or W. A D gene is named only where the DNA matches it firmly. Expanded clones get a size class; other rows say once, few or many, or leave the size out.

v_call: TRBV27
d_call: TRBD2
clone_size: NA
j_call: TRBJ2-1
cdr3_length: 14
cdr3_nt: TGTGCCAGCAGTTTGGGAGGGGTAAACAATGAGCAGTTCTTC
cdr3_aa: CASSLGGVNNEQFF

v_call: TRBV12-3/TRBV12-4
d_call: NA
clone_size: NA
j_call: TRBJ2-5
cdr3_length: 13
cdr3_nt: TGTGCCAGCACCCCGAAACACCAAGAGACCCAGTACTTC
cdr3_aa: CASTPKHQETQYF

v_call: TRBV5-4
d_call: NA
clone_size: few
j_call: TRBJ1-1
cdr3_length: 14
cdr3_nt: TGTGCCAGCAGCTATTCAGTGAAAGTCACTGAAGCTTTCTTT
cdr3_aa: CASSYSVKVTEAFF

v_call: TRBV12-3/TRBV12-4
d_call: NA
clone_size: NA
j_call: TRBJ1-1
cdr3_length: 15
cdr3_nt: TGTGCCAGCAGTTTTGACATTCGTTTGAACACTGAAGCTTTCTTT
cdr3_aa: CASSFDIRLNTEAFF

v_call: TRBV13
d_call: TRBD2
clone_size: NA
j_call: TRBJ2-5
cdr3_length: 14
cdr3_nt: TGTGCCAGCAGCGACGGGACTAGCAGAGAGACCCAGTACTTC
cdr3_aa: CASSDGTSRETQYF

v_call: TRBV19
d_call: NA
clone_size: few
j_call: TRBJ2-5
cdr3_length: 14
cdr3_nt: TGTGCCAGTAGTAAGGCGTCATACCAAGAGACCCAGTACTTC
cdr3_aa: CASSKASYQETQYF

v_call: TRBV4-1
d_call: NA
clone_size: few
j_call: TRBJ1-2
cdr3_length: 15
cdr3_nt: TGCGCCAGCAGCCCTTCTACCTCTCCGTACTATGGCTACACCTTC
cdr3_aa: CASSPSTSPYYGYTF

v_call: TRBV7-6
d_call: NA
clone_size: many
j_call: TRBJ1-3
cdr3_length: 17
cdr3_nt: TGTGCCAGCAGCTTAGGGGCCGGACGAAGCTCTGGAAACACCATATATTTT
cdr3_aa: CASSLGAGRSSGNTIYF

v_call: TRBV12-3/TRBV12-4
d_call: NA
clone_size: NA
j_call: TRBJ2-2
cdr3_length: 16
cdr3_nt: TGTGCCAGCAGTTATTCACGGCGTGAGGTCACCGGGGAGCTGTTTTTT
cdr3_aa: CASSYSRREVTGELFF

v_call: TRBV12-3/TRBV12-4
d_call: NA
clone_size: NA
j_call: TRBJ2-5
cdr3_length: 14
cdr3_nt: TGTGCCAGCAGTTTTGCCGGGGGGCAGGAGACCCAGTACTTC
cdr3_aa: CASSFAGGQETQYF

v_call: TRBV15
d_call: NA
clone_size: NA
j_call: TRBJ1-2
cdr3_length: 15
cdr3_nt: TGTGCCACCAGCCCATCTGGCTACTCCTTCTATGGCTACACCTTC
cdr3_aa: CATSPSGYSFYGYTF

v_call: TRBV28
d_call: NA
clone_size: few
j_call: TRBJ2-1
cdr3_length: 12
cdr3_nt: TGTGCCAGCACCTCGGCCGGTAATGAGCAGTTCTTC
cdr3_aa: CASTSAGNEQFF

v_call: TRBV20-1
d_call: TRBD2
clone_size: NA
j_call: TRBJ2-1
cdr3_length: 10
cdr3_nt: TGCAGTGCTGTTAGCGGGGGGGAGTTCTTC
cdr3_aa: CSAVSGGEFF

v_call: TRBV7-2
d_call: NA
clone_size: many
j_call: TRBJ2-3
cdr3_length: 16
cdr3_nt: TGTGCCAGCAGCGCGGGACTGATCCTTCGCACAGATACGCAGTATTTT
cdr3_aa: CASSAGLILRTDTQYF

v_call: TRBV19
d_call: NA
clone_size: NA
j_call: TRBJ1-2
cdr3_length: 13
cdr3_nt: TGTGCCAGTAGTATGGGGGCGCTGGATGGCTACACCTTC
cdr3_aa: CASSMGALDGYTF

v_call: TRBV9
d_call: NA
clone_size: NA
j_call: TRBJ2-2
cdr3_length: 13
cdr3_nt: TGTGCCAGCAGCGTAGCGGAGACCGGGGAGCTGTTTTTT
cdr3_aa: CASSVAETGELFF

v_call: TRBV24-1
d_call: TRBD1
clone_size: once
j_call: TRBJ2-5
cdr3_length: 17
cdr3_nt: TGTGGCACCAGTGATGGTCCCGGGACAGGGTACCAAGAGACCCAGTACTTC
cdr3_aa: CGTSDGPGTGYQETQYF

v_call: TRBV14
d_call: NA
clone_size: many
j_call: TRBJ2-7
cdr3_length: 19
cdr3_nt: TGTGCCAGCAGCCAAGATCTGCTCGGGGGACGGCTACTCCAGGACGAGCAGTACTTC
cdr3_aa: CASSQDLLGGRLLQDEQYF

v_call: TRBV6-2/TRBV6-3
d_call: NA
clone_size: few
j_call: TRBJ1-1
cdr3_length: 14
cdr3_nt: TGTGCCAGCAGTTACTCGATCTCGGGAGCTGAAGCTTTCTTT
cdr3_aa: CASSYSISGAEAFF

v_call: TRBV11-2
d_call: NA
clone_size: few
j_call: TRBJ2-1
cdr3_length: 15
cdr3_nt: TGTGCCAGCAGCTTACTCCTGGTAGCTATGAATGAGCAGTTCTTC
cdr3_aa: CASSLLLVAMNEQFF

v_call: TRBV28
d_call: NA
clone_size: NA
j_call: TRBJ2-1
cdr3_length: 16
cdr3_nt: TGTGCCAGCACCCAAGAAACGGGGCCCCCCTACAATGAGCAGTTCTTC
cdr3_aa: CASTQETGPPYNEQFF

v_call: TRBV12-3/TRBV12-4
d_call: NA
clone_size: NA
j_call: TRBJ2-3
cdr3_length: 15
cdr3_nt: TGTACCAGCAGTTTAGCTGGGGCTGCAGGAGATACGCAGTATTTT
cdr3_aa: CTSSLAGAAGDTQYF

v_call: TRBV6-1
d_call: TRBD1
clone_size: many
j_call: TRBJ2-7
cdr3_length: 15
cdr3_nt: TGTGCCAGCAGCAAACAGGGGGGTGGATCCTACGAGCAGTACTTC
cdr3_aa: CASSKQGGGSYEQYF

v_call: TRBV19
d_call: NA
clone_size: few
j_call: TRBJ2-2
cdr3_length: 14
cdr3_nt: TGTGCCGGGGGAAGGGGCAGTTGGACCGGGGAGCTGTTTTTT
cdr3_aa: CAGGRGSWTGELFF

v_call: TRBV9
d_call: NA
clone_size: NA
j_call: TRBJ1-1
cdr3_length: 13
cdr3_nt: TGTGCCAGCAGCGTAGCCAGTTACACTGAAGCTTTCTTT
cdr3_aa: CASSVASYTEAFF

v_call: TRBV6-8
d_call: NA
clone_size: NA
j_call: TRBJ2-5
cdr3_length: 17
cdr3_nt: TGTGCCACAAGACTAGAGGCCATCACCAAGTACCAAGAGACCCAGTACTTC
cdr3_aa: CATRLEAITKYQETQYF

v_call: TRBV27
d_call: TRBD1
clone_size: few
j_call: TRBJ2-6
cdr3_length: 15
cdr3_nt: TGTGCCAGCAGAGACAGGGGGCGGGGGGCCAACGTCCTGACTTTC
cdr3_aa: CASRDRGRGANVLTF

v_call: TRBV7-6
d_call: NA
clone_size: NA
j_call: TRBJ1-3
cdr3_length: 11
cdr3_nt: TGTGCCATCGACTCTGGAAACACCATATATTTT
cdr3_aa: CAIDSGNTIYF

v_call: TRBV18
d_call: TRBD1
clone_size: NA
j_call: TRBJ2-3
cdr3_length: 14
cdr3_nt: TGTGCCAGCTCACCGACAGGGTTGAATCAGCCCCAGTATTTT
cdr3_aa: CASSPTGLNQPQYF

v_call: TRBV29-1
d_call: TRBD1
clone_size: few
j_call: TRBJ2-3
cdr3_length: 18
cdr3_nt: TGCAGCGTTGATGGGTCAGGGGGCGAGGAGGCTTTCCCAGATACGCAGTATTTT
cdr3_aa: CSVDGSGGEEAFPDTQYF

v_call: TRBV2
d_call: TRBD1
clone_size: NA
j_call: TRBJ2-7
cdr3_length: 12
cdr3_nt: TGTGCCAGCAGGGACAGGGAGAGCGAGCAGTACTTC
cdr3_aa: CASRDRESEQYF

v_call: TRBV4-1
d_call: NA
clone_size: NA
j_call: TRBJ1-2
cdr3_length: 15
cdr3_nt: TGCGCCAGCAGCCAAGTTAACACGGGAGAGTATGGCTACACCTTC
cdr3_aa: CASSQVNTGEYGYTF

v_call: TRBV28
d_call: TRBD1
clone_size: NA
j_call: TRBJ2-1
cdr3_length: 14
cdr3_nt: TGTGCCAGCAGACGGACAGGGGAGTGGAGTGAGCAGTTCTTC
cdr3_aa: CASRRTGEWSEQFF

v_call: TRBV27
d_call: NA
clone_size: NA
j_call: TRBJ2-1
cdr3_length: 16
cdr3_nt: TGTGCCAGCAGTCCCCGGACGAGGAGCTCCTACAATGAGCAGTTCTTC
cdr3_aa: CASSPRTRSSYNEQFF

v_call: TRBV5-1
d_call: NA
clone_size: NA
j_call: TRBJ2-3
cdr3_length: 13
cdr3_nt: TGCGCCAGCAACCAACTAGGACCAGATACGCAGTATTTT
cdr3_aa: CASNQLGPDTQYF

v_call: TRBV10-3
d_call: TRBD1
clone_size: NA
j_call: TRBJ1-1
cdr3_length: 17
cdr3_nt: TGTGCCATCAGTGATAAAGGCGGGGGACAGGGGAACACTGAAGCTTTCTTT
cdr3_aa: CAISDKGGGQGNTEAFF

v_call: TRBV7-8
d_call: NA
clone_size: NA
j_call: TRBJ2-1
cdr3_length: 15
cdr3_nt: TGTGCCAGCAGCTTAGGGGGGCCCCTCTACAATGAGCAGTTCTTC
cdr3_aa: CASSLGGPLYNEQFF